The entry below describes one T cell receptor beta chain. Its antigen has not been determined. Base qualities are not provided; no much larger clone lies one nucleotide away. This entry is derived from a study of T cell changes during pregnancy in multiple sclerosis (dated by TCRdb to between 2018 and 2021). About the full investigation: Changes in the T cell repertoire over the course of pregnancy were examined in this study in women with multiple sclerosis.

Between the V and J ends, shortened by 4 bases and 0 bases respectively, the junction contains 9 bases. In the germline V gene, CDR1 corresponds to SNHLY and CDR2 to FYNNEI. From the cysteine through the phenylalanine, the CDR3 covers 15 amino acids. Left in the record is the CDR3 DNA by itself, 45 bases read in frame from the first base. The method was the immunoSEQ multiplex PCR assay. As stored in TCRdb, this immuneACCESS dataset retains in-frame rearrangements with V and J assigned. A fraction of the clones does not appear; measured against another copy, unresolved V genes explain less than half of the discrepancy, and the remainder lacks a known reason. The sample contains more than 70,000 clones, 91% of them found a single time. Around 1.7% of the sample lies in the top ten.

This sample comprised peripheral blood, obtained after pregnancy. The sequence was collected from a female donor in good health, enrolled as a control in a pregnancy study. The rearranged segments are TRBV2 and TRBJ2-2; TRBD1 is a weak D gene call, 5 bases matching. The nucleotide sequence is TGTGCCAGCAGTGGACAGAGCTCGAACACCGGGGAGCTGTTTTTT. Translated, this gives CASSGQSSNTGELFF.